The clone carrying this TCR beta chain was seen ten or more times. The antigen remains unidentified. The study used a library that attached unique molecular identifiers to individual cDNA molecules. A single record per CDR3 protein comes from TCRdb applying MiXCR to the RACE reads. The repertoire holds 330,000 or so distinct CDR3 sequences, with under 6.5% as singletons. V was cut by 5 bases and J by 4 bases, with 26 bases left in between. CDR3 length: 18 residues. Time point specified: patch test 2, 6 weeks after DPC sensitization. Treatment noted: therapeutic diphenylcyclopropenone sensitization with weekly scalp DPC. This sample is part of a study of human T cells and chemical hapten exposure. Whole-study findings and limits: The formation of large CDR3 similarity clusters by expanded TCRs significantly exceeded that of controls. Counts of TCRs above 1 in 1000 frequency stayed unchanged with DPC sensitization.

The sequence derives from a woman between 18 and 30 years old with alopecia areata. Some clones in this sample may be carry-over from other donors' samples. The sequencing used whole blood, collected in connection with sensitization to the hapten diphenylcyclopropenone (DPC). The rearrangement joins TRBV12-3 or TRBV12-4 to TRBJ1-2; D ambiguous. The CDR3 coding sequence is TGTGCCAGCAGTGAAAGCGGATACGGGATTCCACTCCTCTATGGCTACACCTTC. Amino acid sequence: CASSESGYGIPLLYGYTF.